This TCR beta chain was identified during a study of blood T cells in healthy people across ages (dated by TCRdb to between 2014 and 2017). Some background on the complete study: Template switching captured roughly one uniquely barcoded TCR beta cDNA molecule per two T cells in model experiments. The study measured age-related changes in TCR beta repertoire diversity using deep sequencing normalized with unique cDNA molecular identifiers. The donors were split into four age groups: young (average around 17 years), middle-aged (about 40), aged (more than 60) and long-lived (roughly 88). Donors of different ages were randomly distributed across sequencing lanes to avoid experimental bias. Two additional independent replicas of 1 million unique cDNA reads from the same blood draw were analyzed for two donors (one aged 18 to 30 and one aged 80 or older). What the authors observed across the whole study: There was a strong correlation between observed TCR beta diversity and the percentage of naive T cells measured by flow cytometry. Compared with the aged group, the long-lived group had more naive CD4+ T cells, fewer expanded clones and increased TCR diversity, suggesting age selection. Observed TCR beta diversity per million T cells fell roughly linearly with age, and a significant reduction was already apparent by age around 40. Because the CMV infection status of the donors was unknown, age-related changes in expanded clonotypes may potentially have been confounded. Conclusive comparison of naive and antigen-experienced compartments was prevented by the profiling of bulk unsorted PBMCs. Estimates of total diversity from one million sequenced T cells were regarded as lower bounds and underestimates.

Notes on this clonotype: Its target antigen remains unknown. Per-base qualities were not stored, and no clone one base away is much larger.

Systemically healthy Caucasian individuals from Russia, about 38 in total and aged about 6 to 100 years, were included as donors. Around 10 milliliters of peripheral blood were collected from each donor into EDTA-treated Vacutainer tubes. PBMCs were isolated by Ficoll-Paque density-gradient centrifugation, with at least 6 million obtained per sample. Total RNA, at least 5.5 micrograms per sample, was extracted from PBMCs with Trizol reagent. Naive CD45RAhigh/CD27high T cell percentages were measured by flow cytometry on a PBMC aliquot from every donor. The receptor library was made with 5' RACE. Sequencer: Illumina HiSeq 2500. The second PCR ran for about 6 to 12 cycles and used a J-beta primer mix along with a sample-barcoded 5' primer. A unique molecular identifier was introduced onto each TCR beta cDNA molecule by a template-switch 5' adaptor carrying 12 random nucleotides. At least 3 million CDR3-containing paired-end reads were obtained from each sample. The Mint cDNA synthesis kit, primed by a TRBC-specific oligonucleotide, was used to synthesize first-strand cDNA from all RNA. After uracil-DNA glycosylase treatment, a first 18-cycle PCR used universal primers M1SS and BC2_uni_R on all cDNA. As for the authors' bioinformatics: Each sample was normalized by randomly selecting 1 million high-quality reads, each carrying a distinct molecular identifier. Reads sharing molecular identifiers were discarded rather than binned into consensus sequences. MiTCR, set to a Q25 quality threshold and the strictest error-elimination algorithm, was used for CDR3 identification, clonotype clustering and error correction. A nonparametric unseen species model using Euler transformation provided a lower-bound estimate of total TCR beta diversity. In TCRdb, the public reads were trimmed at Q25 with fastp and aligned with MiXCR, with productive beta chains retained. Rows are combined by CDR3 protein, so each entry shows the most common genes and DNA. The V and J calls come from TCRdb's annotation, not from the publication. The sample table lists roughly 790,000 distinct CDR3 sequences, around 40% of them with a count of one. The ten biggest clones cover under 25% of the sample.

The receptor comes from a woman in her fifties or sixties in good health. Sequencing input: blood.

The CDR3 loop reads CASSLNPAGGYTF. Read as DNA, the sequence is TGTGCCAGCAGCTTAAACCCGGCGGGTGGCTACACCTTC. The chain is encoded by TRBV7-3 joined to TRBJ1-2; the D gene cannot be named for sure. Trimming at the junction amounts to 1 base on V and 7 bases on J, and the germline ends lie 10 bases apart. There are 13 amino acids in the CDR3, from cysteine to phenylalanine inclusive. Just CDR3 DNA is preserved here, 39 bases in frame from base 1. CDR1 SGHTA and CDR2 FQGTGA were looked up in the germline V gene. The CDR3 plus the reference TRBV7-3 and TRBJ1-2 genes for the other parts give the full variable domain: GAGVSQTPSNKVTEKGKYVELRCDPISGHTALYWYRQSLGQGPEFLIYFQGTGAADDSGLPNDRFFAVRPEGSVSTLKIQRTERGDSAVYLCASSLNPAGGYTFGSGTRLTVV.